Each of the 10 T cell receptor beta chains below was sequenced from the same sample in a study of shared clonotypes between healthy human individuals. As defined, naive CD8 cells were CD45RO-negative and positively selected for CCR7, with terminally differentiated effector memory CD45RA+ cells excluded. Profiling relied on immunoSEQ multiplex PCR, and the TCRdb table lists in-frame clones only, not all of them. The sample carries around 560,000 clones, around 95% recorded once. The sequenced sample was naive CD8+ T cells sorted from blood. The receptors shown here come from a woman in her twenties or thirties in good health.

This rearrangement joins TRBV7-9 to TRBJ2-1, with 7 nucleotides matching TRBD2. The CDR3 loop spans 14 amino acids. The germline CDR1 and CDR2 sequences are SEHNR and FQNEAQ (reference sequence). The V and J ends lost 5 bases and 5 bases, in that order; junction bases with no gene match: 6. CDR3 amino acids: CASSQAGLNNEQFF. CDR3 coding DNA: TGTGCCAGCAGCCAAGCGGGACTGAACAATGAGCAGTTCTTC.

This clone was picked up a small number of times. CDR3 loop: CASSSYGEREDTDTQYF. CDR3 sequence (DNA): TGTGCCAGCAGTTCGTACGGAGAGCGGGAGGACACAGATACGCAGTATTTT. The V gene is TRBV28, the J gene TRBJ2-3; TRBD2 agrees at 9 bases. From germline, CDR1 is MDHEN and CDR2 SYDVKM. The CDR3 has 17 amino acids. The V and J ends lost 4 bases and 2 bases, in that order; junction bases with no gene match: 10.

The J gene is TRBJ2-1, the V gene TRBV9; maybe TRBD2 (5 bases). The CDR3 spans 15 residues. The germline V gene encodes CDR1 SGDLS and CDR2 YYNGEE. Trimming cost V 3 bases and J 0 bases, with 10 bases left between them. The CDR3 here is CASSDSASSYNEQFF. The CDR3 DNA reads as TGTGCCAGCAGCGATAGCGCCTCCTCCTACAATGAGCAGTTCTTC.

The chain has TRBV11-3 and TRBJ2-1, with TRBD1 as a possible D gene (6 bases). This CDR3 spans 15 amino acids. The V gene lost 5 bases and the J gene lost 3 bases, with 14 bases spanning the gap. From germline, CDR1 is SGHNT and CDR2 YENEEA. CDR3 region: CASSRTGTIYNEQFF. CDR3 DNA: TGTGCCAGCAGCCGGACCGGGACAATCTACAATGAGCAGTTCTTC. Complete variable domain (other parts from reference TRBV11-3 and TRBJ2-1): EAGVVQSPRYKIIEKKQPVAFWCNPISGHNTLYWYLQNLGQGPELLIRYENEEAVDDSQLPKDRFSAERLKGVDSTLKIQPAELGDSAVYLCASSRTGTIYNEQFFGPGTRLTVL.

This chain connects TRBV28 to TRBJ2-7, with 8 bases identical to TRBD2. V dropped 6 bases and J dropped 3; count of bases not matched to a gene: 10. The CDR3 runs to 15 residues. CDR1 is MDHEN and CDR2 is SYDVKM in the germline V gene. The CDR3 is CASRGKSGSVYEQYF. The CDR3 DNA reads TGTGCCAGCAGGGGAAAAAGCGGGAGTGTCTACGAGCAGTACTTC. Full variable domain (rest looked up from reference TRBV28 and TRBJ2-7): DVKVTQSSRYLVKRTGEKVFLECVQDMDHENMFWYRQDPGLGLRLIYFSYDVKMKEKGDIPEGYSVSREKKERFSLILESASTNQTSMYLCASRGKSGSVYEQYFGPGTRLTVT.

J is TRBJ2-7 and V is TRBV20-1; D call uncertain. V shed 3 bases and J shed 1 base, with 4 bases lying between them. This CDR3 has 11 residues. Germline CDR1 and CDR2: DFQATT and SNEGSKA (reference sequence). CDR3 residues: CSARISYEQYF. The CDR3 DNA sequence: TGCAGTGCTAGGATTTCCTACGAGCAGTACTTC.

The chain recombines TRBV13 with TRBJ2-7; 8 bases match TRBD1. This CDR3 is 14 amino acids long. Germline-derived CDR1 and CDR2 are PRHDT and FYEKMQ (reference sequence). The ends lost 5 bases at V and 2 bases at J; junction bases unmatched: 5. In DNA, the CDR3 is TGTGCCAGCAGCGAAAGGACAGGGACCTACGAGCAGTACTTC. Its translation: CASSERTGTYEQYF.

V usage is TRBV28 and J usage is TRBJ2-2; D is unclear. The V gene lost 1 base and the J gene lost 8 bases, with 5 bases spanning the gap. This CDR3 has 12 amino acids. Germline CDR1 is MDHEN and CDR2 is SYDVKM. CDR3 nucleotide sequence: TGTGCCAGCAGTTTATTTGAGGGGGAGCTGTTTTTT. It is translated as CASSLFEGELFF. Using reference TRBV28 and TRBJ2-2 for the parts outside the CDR3, the full variable domain is DVKVTQSSRYLVKRTGEKVFLECVQDMDHENMFWYRQDPGLGLRLIYFSYDVKMKEKGDIPEGYSVSREKKERFSLILESASTNQTSMYLCASSLFEGELFFGEGSRLTVL.

V is TRBV11-3 and J is TRBJ2-7; TRBD1 matches at 7 bases. The CDR3 has 17 residues. From germline, CDR1 is SGHNT and CDR2 YENEEA. The ends lost 5 bases at V and 6 bases at J; junction bases unmatched: 19. CDR3 sequence (DNA): TGTGCCAGCAGCCTACGGGGACAGTCCTACGGTGCGGGCGAGCAGTACTTC. Its translation is CASSLRGQSYGAGEQYF.

This clone is a singleton in its sample. The chain joins TRBV11-3 to TRBJ2-1, with D perhaps assigned TRBD1 or TRBD2 (5 bases each). This CDR3 has 15 amino acids. Germline CDR1 is SGHNT and CDR2 is YENEEA. The germline V and J ends were trimmed by 4 bases and 9 bases, with 19 bases remaining between them. The CDR3 sequence: CASSSRDQVEGEQFF. The CDR3 DNA is TGTGCCAGCAGCTCCCGGGACCAGGTCGAGGGTGAGCAGTTCTTC.